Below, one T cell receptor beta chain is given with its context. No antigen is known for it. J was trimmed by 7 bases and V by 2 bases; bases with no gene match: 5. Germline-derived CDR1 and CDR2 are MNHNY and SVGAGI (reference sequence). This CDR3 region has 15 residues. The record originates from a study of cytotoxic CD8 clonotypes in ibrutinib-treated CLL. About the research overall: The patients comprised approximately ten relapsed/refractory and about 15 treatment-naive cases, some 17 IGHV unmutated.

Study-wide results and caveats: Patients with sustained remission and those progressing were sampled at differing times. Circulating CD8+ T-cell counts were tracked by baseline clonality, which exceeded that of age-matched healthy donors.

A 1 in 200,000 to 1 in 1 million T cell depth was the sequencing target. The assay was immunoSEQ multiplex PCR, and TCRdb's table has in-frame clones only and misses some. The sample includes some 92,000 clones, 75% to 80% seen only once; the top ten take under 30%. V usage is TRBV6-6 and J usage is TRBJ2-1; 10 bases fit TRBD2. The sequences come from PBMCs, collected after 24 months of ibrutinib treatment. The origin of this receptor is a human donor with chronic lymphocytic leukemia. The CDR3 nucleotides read TGTGCCAGCAGTTACCCGACTAGCGGGTTAAATGAGCAGTTCTTC. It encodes CASSYPTSGLNEQFF.